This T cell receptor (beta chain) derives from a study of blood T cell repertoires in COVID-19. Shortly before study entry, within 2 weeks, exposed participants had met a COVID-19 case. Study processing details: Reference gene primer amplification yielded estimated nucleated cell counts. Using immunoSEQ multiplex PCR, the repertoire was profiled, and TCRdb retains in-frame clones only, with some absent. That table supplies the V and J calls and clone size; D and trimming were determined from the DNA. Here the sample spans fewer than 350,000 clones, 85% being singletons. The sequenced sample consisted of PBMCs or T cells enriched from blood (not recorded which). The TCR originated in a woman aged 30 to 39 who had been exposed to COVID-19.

The CDR3 region has the DNA TGTGCCAGCAGGCGACTAGCGGGGGGCTCCTACAATGAGCAGTTCTTC. Its translation is CASRRLAGGSYNEQFF. The chain employs TRBV7-2 and TRBJ2-1; 13 bases agree with TRBD2. Germline CDR1 is SGHTA and CDR2 is FQGNSA. Germline trimming cut 6 bases from V and 0 bases from J; bases unmatched to any gene: 2. The CDR3 is made up of 16 amino acids.